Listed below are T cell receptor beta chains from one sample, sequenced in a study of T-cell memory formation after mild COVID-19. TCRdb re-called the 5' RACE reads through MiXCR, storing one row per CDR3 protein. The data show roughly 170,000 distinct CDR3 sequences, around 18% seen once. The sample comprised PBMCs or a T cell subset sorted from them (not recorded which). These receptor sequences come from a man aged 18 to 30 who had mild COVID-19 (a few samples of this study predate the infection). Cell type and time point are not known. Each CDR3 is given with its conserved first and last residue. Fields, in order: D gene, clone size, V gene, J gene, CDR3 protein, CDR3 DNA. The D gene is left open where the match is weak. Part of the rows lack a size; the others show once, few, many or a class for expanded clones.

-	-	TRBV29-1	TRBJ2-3	CSGASAGDTQYF	TGCAGCGGGGCGTCAGCCGGGGATACGCAGTATTTT
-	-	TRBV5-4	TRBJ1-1	CASSPSGSYNTEAFF	TGTGCCAGCAGCCCTTCGGGATCTTATAACACTGAAGCTTTCTTT
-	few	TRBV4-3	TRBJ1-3	CASSQGEAGGNTIYF	TGCGCCAGCAGCCAAGGAGAGGCGGGTGGAAACACCATATATTTT
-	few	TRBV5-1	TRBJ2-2	CASSLAGGYTGELFF	TGCGCCAGCAGCTTGGCTGGGGGCTACACCGGGGAGCTGTTTTTT
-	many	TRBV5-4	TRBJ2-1	CASSLVANEQFF	TGTGCCAGCAGCTTGGTGGCGAATGAGCAGTTCTTC
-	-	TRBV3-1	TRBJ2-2	CASSQILGGNTGELFF	TGTGCCAGCAGCCAAATTTTAGGGGGAAACACCGGGGAGCTGTTTTTT
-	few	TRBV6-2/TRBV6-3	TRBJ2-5	CASSYGLGSTETQYF	TGTGCCAGCAGTTACGGCCTGGGGAGTACGGAGACCCAGTACTTC
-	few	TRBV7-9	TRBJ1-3	CASSSGFGPRDSNSGNTIYF	TGTGCCAGCAGCTCGGGCTTCGGGCCCAGAGACAGCAACTCTGGAAACACCATATATTTT
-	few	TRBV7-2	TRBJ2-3	CASSLVVSPDTQYF	TGTGCCAGCAGCTTAGTCGTGTCTCCAGATACGCAGTATTTT
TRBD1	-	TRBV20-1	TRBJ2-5	CSAADRVRKETQYF	TGCAGTGCGGCAGACAGGGTCCGAAAAGAGACCCAGTACTTC
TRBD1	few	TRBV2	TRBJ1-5	CASRVGQTGNQPQHF	TGTGCCAGCAGAGTGGGACAGACAGGCAATCAGCCCCAGCATTTT
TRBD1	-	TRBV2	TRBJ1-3	CASNGQAGNTIYF	TGTGCCAGTAACGGACAGGCTGGAAACACCATATATTTT
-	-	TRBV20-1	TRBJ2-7	CSATRVRSSYEQYF	TGCAGTGCTACCCGGGTCCGTAGCTCCTACGAGCAGTACTTC
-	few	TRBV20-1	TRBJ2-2	CSASHSNTGELFF	TGCAGTGCTAGCCACAGTAACACCGGGGAGCTGTTTTTT
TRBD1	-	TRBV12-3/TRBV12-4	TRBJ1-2	CASRGTGDIYGYTF	TGTGCCAGCAGGGGGACAGGGGATATCTATGGCTACACCTTC
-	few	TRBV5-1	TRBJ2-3	CASSLAPSASTDTQYF	TGCGCCAGCAGCTTGGCGCCTTCAGCTAGCACAGATACGCAGTATTTT
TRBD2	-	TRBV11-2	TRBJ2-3	CASVRTGGRDTQYF	TGTGCCAGCGTACGAACGGGGGGGCGCGATACGCAGTATTTT
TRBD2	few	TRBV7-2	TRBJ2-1	CASSLAGQTYNEQFF	TGTGCCAGCAGCCTAGCGGGCCAGACCTACAATGAGCAGTTCTTC
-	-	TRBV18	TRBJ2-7	CASSPLASAEQYF	TGTGCCAGCTCACCACTGGCTAGCGCCGAGCAGTACTTC
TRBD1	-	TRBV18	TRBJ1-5	CASSRGTGDSNQPQHF	TGTGCCAGCTCACGAGGGACAGGGGATAGCAATCAGCCCCAGCATTTT
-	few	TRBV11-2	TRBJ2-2	CASSLLRFTGELFF	TGTGCCAGCAGCTTGCTTAGGTTCACCGGGGAGCTGTTTTTT
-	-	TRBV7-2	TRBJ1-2	CASSLQGVYGYTF	TGTGCCAGCAGCTTACAGGGCGTCTATGGCTACACCTTC